A single sample is the source of the 29 T cell receptor beta chains below, sequenced in a study of Ad26.COV2.S vaccination and SARS-CoV-2 variants (dated by TCRdb to about 2021). The library was obtained by the immunoSEQ multiplex PCR assay. Drawn from immuneACCESS, this table holds only the in-frame rearrangements with V and J called that TCRdb kept. Clones are partly lost; checked studies trace under half to an unresolved V gene and leave the rest unexplained. For this sample the table gives around 400,000 clones, of which about nine tenths were detected only once. The ten largest account for about 1.9% of the sample. Per the publication, the treatment or condition label means: 19 received Ad26.COV2.S at low or high dose, single or two shots; 5 received placebo; per-sample allocation not given. Repertoires of vaccine and placebo recipients were sequenced from samples collected on day 63 after the first injection.

Material: peripheral blood, obtained in a trial of Ad26.COV2.S vaccine versus placebo. The source of these receptors is a person aged 18-65 years who received the Ad26.COV2.S COVID-19 vaccine or a placebo.

The chain is built from TRBV28 and TRBJ1-1; D remains ambiguous. The CDR3 consists of 14 residues. Germline CDR1 reads MDHEN; CDR2 reads SYDVKM. The ends were cut back, 2 bases at V and 0 bases at J, with 7 bases in the middle. CDR3 sequence: CASSLIRMNTEAFF. The CDR3 DNA sequence: TGTGCCAGCAGTTTAATCCGAATGAACACTGAAGCTTTCTTT.

This clone was observed many times. The chain links TRBV25-1 to TRBJ2-2; 7 bases match TRBD2. There are 14 residues in the CDR3. Germline CDR1 MGHDK, CDR2 SYGVNS. J was trimmed by 3 bases and V by 3 bases; bases with no gene match: 1. CDR3 sequence reads: CASSDREDTGELFF. DNA for the CDR3: TGTGCCAGCAGTGACCGGGAGGACACCGGGGAGCTGTTTTTT.

V and J are TRBV12-1 and TRBJ2-6. TRBV12-1 is annotated as a pseudogene. The CDR3 loop spans 14 amino acids. The CDR3 region has the DNA TGTGCCAGCAGCTTTTCCGGAAGGGCCAACGTCCTGACTTTC. Protein sequence: CASSFSGRANVLTF.

This clone was seen only once. J is TRBJ1-5 and V is TRBV7-3; no firm D call. Germline V CDR1 and CDR2: SGHTA, FQGTGA. V gave up 4 bases and J gave up 7 bases, with 11 bases separating them. There are 13 residues in the CDR3. DNA of the CDR3: TGTGCCAGCAGCTCGGAAGATGGGCAGCCCCAGCATTTT. Encoded protein: CASSSEDGQPQHF.

The chain uses TRBV10-3 and TRBJ1-6; maybe TRBD1 (6 bases). The V end lost 3 bases, the J end lost 14 bases, and 20 bases lay between the germline ends. This CDR3 contains 15 residues. Germline V CDR1 and CDR2: ENHRY, SYGVKD. Here the CDR3 reads CAISEDAGDPRTLHF. For the CDR3, the DNA is TGTGCCATCAGTGAAGACGCAGGGGACCCCAGGACCCTCCACTTT.

This chain uses TRBV28 with TRBJ2-3; 8 bases fit TRBD1. V shed 3 bases and J 2 bases; nucleotides not matched to a gene: 7. Germline loops: CDR1 MDHEN, CDR2 SYDVKM. The CDR3 has 16 residues. The CDR3 DNA sequence: TGTGCCAGCAGTTTGCAGGGGGCATACAACACAGATACGCAGTATTTT. It specifies CASSLQGAYNTDTQYF.

The chain has TRBV24-1 and TRBJ2-5; tentatively, D is TRBD2 (6 bases). The V and J ends lost 9 bases and 5 bases respectively, with 21 bases between them. This CDR3 is built from 15 residues. The germline V gene has CDR1 KGHDR and CDR2 SFDVKD. In DNA form, the CDR3 reads TGTGCCACCCAGAGTGGAGGGCCCTCACGGGAGACCCAGTACTTC. Translating it yields CATQSGGPSRETQYF.

This clone showed up just once. J is TRBJ1-1 and V is TRBV4-2; 8 nucleotides align to TRBD1. The J segment lost 5 bases and the V segment lost 0 bases, leaving 2 bases of the junction unmatched. The CDR3 is 14 residues long. Per the germline V gene, CDR1 is LGHNA and CDR2 is YNFKEQ. CDR3 loop: CASSQDRQGTEAFF. The CDR3 nucleotides are TGTGCCAGCAGCCAAGACCGACAGGGGACTGAAGCTTTCTTT.

V usage is TRBV3-1 (or the pseudogene TRBV3-2) and J usage is TRBJ1-1, with 11 bases aligning to TRBD1. J lost 3 bases, V lost 4 bases, and 10 bases had no gene match. The CDR3 totals 17 residues. CDR1 and CDR2 (germline): LGHDT, YNNKEL (reference sequence). The CDR3 region has the DNA TGTGCCAGCAGCCGCCAGAGGACAGGGGGCATGTACACTGAAGCTTTCTTT. Amino acids: CASSRQRTGGMYTEAFF.

The genes are TRBV18 and TRBJ2-1; TRBD2 matches at 10 bases. Germline-derived CDR1 and CDR2 are KGHSH and LQKENI. Losses at the gene ends were 3 bases for V and 6 bases for J; bases not matched to a gene: 11. The CDR3 extends over 17 amino acids. The CDR3, as DNA: TGTGCCAGCTCACCTACAGGGGTGCAGCGGGAGGGCAATGAGCAGTTCTTC. This sequence encodes CASSPTGVQREGNEQFF.

Written as DNA, the CDR3 is TGTGCCAGCAGCTCCCGGGCCCGGGGGGACACTGAAGCTTTCTTT. The encoded protein is CASSSRARGDTEAFF. This chain connects TRBV11-3 to TRBJ1-1; D may be TRBD1 (5 bases). The CDR3 is 15 amino acids. Trimming took 4 bases from V and 3 from J, leaving 15 bases between them. CDR1 and CDR2 from the germline V gene are SGHNT and YENEEA.

The V call is TRBV27, the J call TRBJ2-7; 9 nucleotides agree with TRBD1. CDR1 MNHEY and CDR2 SMNVEV come from the germline V gene (reference sequence). CDR3 size: 14 residues. V gave up 2 bases and J gave up 6 bases; unmatched junction bases: 5. DNA for the CDR3: TGTGCCAGCAGTTTAATCGGGACAGGGTCCGAGCAGTACTTC. Its translation: CASSLIGTGSEQYF.

This rearrangement joins TRBV10-3 to TRBJ2-2, with TRBD2 matching 7 bases. V lost 8 bases and J lost 4; bases outside the gene matches: 7. The germline gives CDR1 ENHRY, CDR2 SYGVKD. The CDR3 consists of 14 residues. The CDR3 region is CAIWSGAPTGELFF. The CDR3 DNA is TGTGCCATCTGGAGCGGGGCTCCCACCGGGGAGCTGTTTTTT.

The V and J genes are TRBV6-5 and TRBJ2-2; 9 bases fit TRBD1. CDR1 MNHEY and CDR2 SVGAGI come from the germline V gene. V dropped 5 bases and J dropped 7; count of bases not matched to a gene: 5. The CDR3 runs to 14 residues. The CDR3 region is CASSQQGAGGELFF. The CDR3 DNA is TGTGCCAGCAGTCAACAGGGGGCCGGCGGGGAGCTGTTTTTT.

This clone was found a few times. The genes are TRBV6-1 and TRBJ1-5, with D uncertain. Trimming took 1 base from V and 0 from J, leaving 10 bases between them. This CDR3 region has 16 residues. CDR1 and CDR2 (germline): MNHNS, SASEGT. CDR3 in DNA: TGTGCCAGCAGTGAAGGGCGAGTATATAGCAATCAGCCCCAGCATTTT. Translated: CASSEGRVYSNQPQHF.

The CDR3 here is CASSSSFWDTEAFF. The CDR3 DNA reads as TGTGCCAGCAGCTCGAGTTTTTGGGACACTGAAGCTTTCTTT. The chain has TRBV11-2 and TRBJ1-1, with D unresolved. This CDR3 contains 14 residues. The germline CDR1 and CDR2 sequences are SGHAT and FQNNGV. With 4 bases removed from V and 3 bases from J, the gap between germline ends came to 12 bases.

The J gene is TRBJ1-5, the V gene TRBV18, with D uncertain. There are 13 residues in the CDR3. Germline assignment: CDR1 KGHSH and CDR2 LQKENI. Trimming took 3 bases from V and 5 from J, leaving 8 bases between them. DNA for the CDR3: TGTGCCAGCTCACCGTCCCTGGATCAGCCCCAGCATTTT. It yields the protein CASSPSLDQPQHF.

CDR3 sequence reads: CASSGQGRETQYF. As DNA, the CDR3 is TGTGCCAGCAGTGGACAGGGTAGGGAGACCCAGTACTTC. The chain employs TRBV2 and TRBJ2-5; 7 bases map to TRBD1. Germline-derived CDR1 and CDR2 are SNHLY and FYNNEI. This CDR3 has 13 residues. V lost 4 bases, J lost 5 bases, and 4 bases stayed unmatched. Using reference TRBV2 and TRBJ2-5 for the parts outside the CDR3, the full variable domain is EPEVTQTPSHQVTQMGQEVILRCVPISNHLYFYWYRQILGQKVEFLVSFYNNEISEKSEIFDDQFSVERPDGSNFTLKIRSTKLEDSAMYFCASSGQGRETQYFGPGTRLLVL.

V usage is TRBV7-2 and J usage is TRBJ1-4, with TRBD1 as a possible D gene (6 bases). The germline V gene has CDR1 SGHTA and CDR2 FQGNSA. The CDR3 runs 16 residues. Trimming took off 3 bases at V and 7 bases at J, with 18 bases between the two ends. CDR3: CASSFGVGVGGEKLFF. For the CDR3, the DNA is TGTGCCAGCAGCTTTGGGGTGGGGGTAGGGGGTGAAAAACTGTTTTTT.

The chain couples TRBV5-4 to TRBJ2-2; D is perhaps TRBD1 (6 bases). Trimming took off 2 bases at V and 4 bases at J, with 18 bases between the two ends. Germline lookup yields CDR1 SGHNT and CDR2 YYREEE (reference sequence). The CDR3 length is 17 residues. CDR3 amino acids: CASSFPKGDALTGELFF. CDR3 DNA sequence: TGTGCCAGCAGCTTTCCAAAGGGGGACGCTCTCACCGGGGAGCTGTTTTTT.

This chain uses TRBV3-1 (or the pseudogene TRBV3-2) with TRBJ2-1, with 9 bases identical to TRBD2. Germline V gene data show CDR1 as LGHDT and CDR2 as YNNKEL (reference sequence). The ends lost 0 bases at V and 5 bases at J; junction bases unmatched: 11. This CDR3 has 18 residues. The CDR3 spells CASSQDSTLAGVHNEQFF. CDR3 bases: TGTGCCAGCAGCCAAGATTCTACCTTAGCGGGAGTACACAATGAGCAGTTCTTC.

CDR3 coding DNA: TGCGCCAGCAGCAAACGAGGTCAGGTCCTTAACTATGGCTACACCTTC. As protein: CASSKRGQVLNYGYTF. This sequence joins TRBV5-1 and TRBJ1-2; D not resolved. Deletions cut 4 bases from V and 1 base from J, with 17 bases between. The CDR3 contains 16 residues. Per germline, CDR1 SGHRS and CDR2 YFSETQ.

A single count supports this clone. This chain joins TRBV5-6 and TRBJ2-7; possibly TRBD1 for D (6 bases). The CDR3 contains 13 residues. Germline CDR1 is SGHDT and CDR2 is YYEEEE. V lost 3 bases and J 4 bases, leaving 11 bases between the germline ends. The CDR3, as DNA: TGTGCCAGCAGCTGGGAACAGGGTTACGAGCAGTACTTC. Amino acid sequence: CASSWEQGYEQYF. Together with reference TRBV5-6 and TRBJ2-7, the CDR3 gives the full variable domain: DAGVTQSPTHLIKTRGQQVTLRCSPKSGHDTVSWYQQALGQGPQFIFQYYEEEERQRGNFPDRFSGHQFPNYSSELNVNALLLGDSALYLCASSWEQGYEQYFGPGTRLTVT.

The chain recombines TRBV6-5 with TRBJ1-1; tentative D call: TRBD1 (5 bases). Trimming took off 7 bases at V and 1 base at J, with 10 bases between the two ends. The V gene's germline CDR1 is MNHEY and CDR2 SVGAGI. There are 13 residues in the CDR3. CDR3 bases: TGTGCCAGCAACCGGGACTGGAACACTGAAGCTTTCTTT. Encoded protein: CASNRDWNTEAFF.

The V and J genes are TRBV5-1 and TRBJ2-1, with D perhaps TRBD1 (6 bases). Germline values: CDR1 SGHRS, CDR2 YFSETQ. Trimming cost V 4 bases and J 0 bases, with 11 bases left between them. The CDR3 extends over 15 amino acids. The chain's CDR3 is CASSPQGPSYNEQFF. The CDR3 DNA is TGCGCCAGCAGCCCGCAGGGGCCCTCCTACAATGAGCAGTTCTTC. The full variable domain, completed using reference TRBV5-1 and TRBJ2-1, is KAGVTQTPRYLIKTRGQQVTLSCSPISGHRSVSWYQQTPGQGLQFLFEYFSETQRNKGNFPGRFSGRQFSNSRSEMNVSTLELGDSALYLCASSPQGPSYNEQFFGPGTRLTVL.

The gene calls are TRBV19 and TRBJ1-1, with D unresolved. CDR1 is LNHDA and CDR2 is SQIVND in the germline V gene (reference sequence). This CDR3 region has 13 residues. Trimming removed 6 bases at V and 1 base at J, with 9 bases between. The CDR3 nucleotides are TGTGCCAGTAGGACGGAGGCGAACACTGAAGCTTTCTTT. Protein sequence: CASRTEANTEAFF.

The chain joins TRBV3-1 (or the pseudogene TRBV3-2) to TRBJ1-1; no firm D call. Germline CDR1 is LGHDT and CDR2 is YNNKEL (reference sequence). Trimming pared 2 bases from V and 7 bases from J, leaving 11 bases between. The CDR3 extends over 13 amino acids. This CDR3 is CASSQNPGFEAFF. The CDR3 DNA reads TGTGCCAGCAGCCAAAATCCGGGTTTTGAAGCTTTCTTT.

The chain links TRBV30 to TRBJ2-2, with a tentative D call TRBD1 (5 bases). With 1 base removed from V and 0 bases from J, the gap between germline ends came to 6 bases. CDR1 and CDR2 from the germline V gene are GTSNPN and SVGIG (reference sequence). This CDR3 has 14 residues. CDR3 nucleotides: TGTGCCTGGAGTGGACAGACGAACACCGGGGAGCTGTTTTTT. Translated, it gives CAWSGQTNTGELFF.

The chain links TRBV19 to TRBJ1-4, with 7 bases matching TRBD1. From germline, CDR1 is LNHDA and CDR2 SQIVND (reference sequence). V was pared by 2 bases and J by 7 bases, with 4 bases of the junction left unmatched. The CDR3 runs 14 residues. In DNA form, the CDR3 reads TGTGCCAGTAGTATAAGGGGGCCTATTGAAAAACTGTTTTTT. It yields the protein CASSIRGPIEKLFF.